The following is a TCR beta chain sequence with its context. Its antigen is still unknown. This CDR3 contains 13 residues. The germline gives CDR1 GTSNPN, CDR2 SVGIG (reference sequence). Trimming left V 5 bases short and J 0 bases short, with 5 bases between. The sample comes from a study of CD4+ T cells in melanoma. Findings and caveats of the study: A reported correlation linked neoantigen-specific CD4+ T cells to CD8+, macrophage and B cell function. Neoantigen-specific CD4+ T cells in melanoma reportedly had diverse differentiation states.

Only in-frame clones appear in the TCRdb table, and some are missing; sequencing was by immunoSEQ multiplex PCR. The data hold around 100,000 clones, with over 80% observed a single time. This sequence joins TRBV30 and TRBJ2-6; D is ambiguous. The receptor was derived from a human donor with melanoma. Specimen: peripheral blood. The CDR3, as DNA: TGTGCCTGGCGTAGCTCTGGGGCCAACGTCCTGACTTTC. This codes for CAWRSSGANVLTF.